A single sample is the source of the 18 T cell receptor beta chains below, sequenced in a study of blood T cell repertoires in COVID-19. Generated by immunoSEQ multiplex PCR, the TCRdb table keeps only in-frame clones and is missing some. This table holds over 60,000 clones, 82% found once. Sequenced input: peripheral blood. The source of these receptors is a man older than 75 with active COVID-19.

This clone was seen only a few times. V is TRBV5-1 and J is TRBJ2-3, with 7 positions matching TRBD1. This CDR3 is 14 amino acids long. Germline CDR1 SGHRS, CDR2 YFSETQ. The junction had 3 bases not matched to a gene; V was cut back by 5 bases and J by 0 bases. In DNA form, the CDR3 reads TGCGCCAGCAGGGGACAGACCAGCACAGATACGCAGTATTTT. Translated: CASRGQTSTDTQYF.

This clone appeared a single time. V gene TRBV28 combines with J gene TRBJ1-2, with D possibly being TRBD1 (5 bases). V was shortened by 10 bases and J by 4 bases, with 13 bases between the two germline ends. The CDR3 is 12 residues long. Germline-derived CDR1 and CDR2 are MDHEN and SYDVKM. The DNA of the CDR3 is TGTGCCATACAGGCGGCAGGCTATGGCTACACCTTC. This translates into CAIQAAGYGYTF.

This rearrangement joins TRBV12-5 to TRBJ2-1; TRBD1 agrees at 9 bases. The V and J ends lost 6 bases and 6 bases, in that order; junction bases with no gene match: 6. There are 14 residues in the CDR3. CDR1 and CDR2 from the germline V gene are LGHNT and FRNRAP. The CDR3 nucleotides are TGTGCTAGTGGCCCTGGACAGGGGCCCAATGAGCAGTTCTTC. Translation: CASGPGQGPNEQFF.

The chain carries TRBV10-3 and TRBJ1-6; 7 bases match TRBD1. V lost 5 bases to trimming and J lost 6 bases; unmatched junction nucleotides: 10. This CDR3 has 16 residues. CDR1 is ENHRY, CDR2 SYGVKD, per germline. This chain's CDR3 is CAISFRGQDINSPLHF. The CDR3 DNA reads as TGTGCCATCAGTTTCCGCGGACAGGACATTAATTCACCCCTCCACTTT.

V usage is TRBV5-4 and J usage is TRBJ1-2; D perhaps matches TRBD1 (6 bases). The CDR3 covers 14 residues. The germline V gene has CDR1 SGHNT and CDR2 YYREEE (reference sequence). Trimming took off 0 bases at V and 6 bases at J, with 12 bases between the two ends. Here the CDR3 DNA reads TGTGCCAGCAGCTTGGCAGGCAGGGGTAATGGCTACACCTTC. This encodes CASSLAGRGNGYTF. The full variable domain, with the rest looked up from reference TRBV5-4 and TRBJ1-2, is ETGVTQSPTHLIKTRGQQVTLRCSSQSGHNTVSWYQQALGQGPQFIFQYYREEENGRGNFPPRFSGLQFPNYSSELNVNALELDDSALYLCASSLAGRGNGYTFGSGTRLTVV.

The chain links TRBV7-9 to TRBJ2-5, with 7 bases matching TRBD1. With 5 bases clipped from V and 7 bases from J, the junction kept 10 bases outside the gene matches. This CDR3 region has 14 residues. Per germline, CDR1 SEHNR and CDR2 FQNEAQ (reference sequence). CDR3 in DNA: TGTGCCAGCAGCACGACAGGGAGAGCTGGGACCCAGTACTTC. It codes for CASSTTGRAGTQYF. The whole variable domain, filled in from reference TRBV7-9 and TRBJ2-5, reads DTGVSQNPRHKITKRGQNVTFRCDPISEHNRLYWYRQTLGQGPEFLTYFQNEAQLEKSRLLSDRFSAERPKGSFSTLEIQRTEQGDSAMYLCASSTTGRAGTQYFGPGTRLLVL.

The chain has TRBV4-1 and TRBJ2-7, with D tentatively TRBD2 (6 bases). The CDR3 extends over 15 amino acids. Germline loops: CDR1 MGHRA, CDR2 YSYEKL. V was cut by 0 bases and J by 3 bases, with 12 bases left in between. CDR3 DNA: TGCGCCAGCAGCCAAGAAGCGGGTAGGGGCTACGAGCAGTACTTC. Its translation: CASSQEAGRGYEQYF.

CDR3 protein: CASSLAGNTGELFF. CDR3 DNA sequence: TGCGCCAGCAGCTTAGCAGGGAACACCGGGGAGCTGTTTTTT. This sequence joins TRBV5-1 and TRBJ2-2, with no clear D. Germline CDR1 reads SGHRS; CDR2 reads YFSETQ. The length of the CDR3 is 14 residues. The V end was cut by 2 bases, the J end by 1 base, with 6 bases between.

The genes are TRBV9 and TRBJ1-3; the match to TRBD1 covers 8 bases. After removal of 2 bases from V and 4 bases from J, the junction contained 8 bases not matched to a gene. This CDR3 is 16 amino acids long. In germline, CDR1 is SGDLS, CDR2 YYNGEE. CDR3 coding DNA: TGTGCCAGCAGCGTCGGTGGGACAGGCCGAGGAAACACCATATATTTT. It encodes CASSVGGTGRGNTIYF. The whole variable domain, filled in from reference TRBV9 and TRBJ1-3, reads DSGVTQTPKHLITATGQRVTLRCSPRSGDLSVYWYQQSLDQGLQFLIQYYNGEERAKGNILERFSAQQFPDLHSELNLSSLELGDSALYFCASSVGGTGRGNTIYFGEGSWLTVV.

This clone was observed once. The chain recombines TRBV28 with TRBJ1-4, with a possible D match to TRBD1 (5 bases). This CDR3 comprises 15 residues. V lost 5 bases and J lost 2, with 12 bases in between. CDR1 is MDHEN and CDR2 is SYDVKM in the germline V gene. CDR3 protein: CASSSSRQTNEKLFF. Written as DNA, the CDR3 is TGTGCCAGCAGTAGCAGTCGACAGACTAATGAAAAACTGTTTTTT.

The rearrangement uses TRBV4-3 and TRBJ1-4; 9 nucleotides agree with TRBD1. J was trimmed by 4 bases and V by 4 bases; bases with no gene match: 7. CDR1 and CDR2 from the germline V gene are LGHNA and YSLEER. CDR3 length: 16 amino acids. The CDR3 nucleotides read TGCGCCAGCAGCCGACAGGGGGGTTTAAATAATGAAAAACTGTTTTTT. This encodes CASSRQGGLNNEKLFF.

V and J are TRBV7-8 and TRBJ1-6; D gene unclear. The CDR3 has 19 amino acids. V dropped 5 bases and J dropped 0 bases, with 20 bases sitting between them. Germline V lookup: CDR1 SGHVS, CDR2 FQNEAQ. CDR3 DNA sequence: TGTGCCAGCAGCCTGACCTGGTCCTCACCTAGCTCCTATAATTCACCCCTCCACTTT. Protein product: CASSLTWSSPSSYNSPLHF.

The gene calls are TRBV7-2 and TRBJ1-5; tentative D call: TRBD1 (6 bases). CDR1 is SGHTA, CDR2 FQGNSA, per germline. The CDR3 covers 15 residues. V was clipped by 4 bases and J by 1 base, with 11 bases between them. CDR3 nucleotides: TGTGCCAGCAGCTACCAGGGGCAAAGCAATCAGCCCCAGCATTTT. Translation: CASSYQGQSNQPQHF.

The genes are TRBV4-3 and TRBJ2-1; D possibly corresponds to TRBD2 (5 bases). Germline lookup yields CDR1 LGHNA and CDR2 YSLEER. Between the trimmed V and J ends, which lost 0 bases and 10 bases, there was a span of 16 bases. This CDR3 comprises 15 residues. The CDR3 nucleotides read TGCGCCAGCAGCCAAGATCCCCCAACTAGTAAAGAGCAGTTCTTC. This sequence encodes CASSQDPPTSKEQFF.

This clone was detected once. The rearrangement links TRBV6-2 or TRBV6-3 to TRBJ1-2, with a weak D call TRBD1 (6 bases). There are 12 residues in the CDR3. Germline assignment: CDR1 MNHEY and CDR2 SVGEGT. V was clipped by 4 bases and J by 7 bases, with 10 bases between them. CDR3 region: CASSFHRVGYTF. CDR3 coding DNA: TGTGCCAGCAGTTTCCACAGGGTTGGCTACACCTTC.

This sequence joins TRBV14 and TRBJ2-3; TRBD1 might be the D (5 bases). Deletions cut 0 bases from V and 8 bases from J, with 15 bases between. This CDR3 has 15 amino acids. From germline, CDR1 is SGHDN and CDR2 FVKESK. CDR3 sequence (DNA): TGTGCCAGCAGCCAAGATGCAAACAGGCCAGCTACGCAGTATTTT. This sequence encodes CASSQDANRPATQYF. Looking up the rest from reference TRBV14 and TRBJ2-3 gives the full variable domain: EAGVTQFPSHSVIEKGQTVTLRCDPISGHDNLYWYRRVMGKEIKFLLHFVKESKQDESGMPNNRFLAERTGGTYSTLKVQPAELEDSGVYFCASSQDANRPATQYFGPGTRLTVL.

The count of this clone is one. One junction end does not reproduce the germline sequence, and a read error may be involved. Within the sample, other DNA sequences also encode this same CDR3. The chain uses TRBV7-7 and TRBJ2-2, with D tentatively TRBD1 (6 bases). Germline lookup yields CDR1 SSHAT and CDR2 FNYEAQ (reference sequence). The CDR3 consists of 14 residues. The CDR3 nucleotides are TGTGCTAGCAGCTTAACAGGGAGTACCGGGGAGCTGTTTTTT. It translates to CASSLTGSTGELFF.

Only one count was recorded for this clone. CDR3 nucleotide sequence: TGTGCCAGCAGCTTGCAGGGAGGCTATGATCCTTATGGCTACACCTTC. Its protein is CASSLQGGYDPYGYTF. The chain has TRBV5-6 and TRBJ1-2; D is perhaps TRBD1 (5 bases). This CDR3 spans 16 amino acids. The ends were cut back, 1 base at V and 5 bases at J, with 18 bases in the middle. Per germline, CDR1 SGHDT and CDR2 YYEEEE.